Described below is a single T cell receptor (beta chain) sequence and its context. Its antigen is not known. The assay was immunoSEQ multiplex PCR, and TCRdb's table has in-frame clones only and misses some. In the table there are tens of thousands of clones, approximately 86% of which are singletons. Trimming took off 1 base at V and 0 bases at J, with 9 bases between the two ends. CDR3 size: 15 residues. The germline CDR1 and CDR2 sequences are SGHRS and YFSETQ. This sample was taken from a study of a mutant IDH1 vaccine in newly diagnosed glioma. Background on the study: The vaccination schedule gave patients eight doses in weeks 1, 3, 5, 7, 11, 15, 19 and 23. Either 4-6 weeks after radiotherapy alone or alongside temozolomide, vaccination was begun.

Noted time point: week 5, during vaccination. One vaccine dose held 300 ug of mutant IDH1 20-mer peptide and came with topical imiquimod. Each of the donors came in with new WHO grade 3 or 4 astrocytomas that were IDH1-mutant and ATRX-lost. Findings and limits, study-wide: Pseudoprogression seemingly bore no relation to changes in top peripheral T cell clonotypes.

The origin of this receptor is a young woman with glioma. Some clones in this sample may be carry-over from other donors' samples. J is TRBJ2-3 and V is TRBV5-1, with unresolved D. The sample was PBMCs, taken from a glioma patient whose treatment included an IDH1 peptide vaccine. The CDR3 loop is CASSLRPASTDTQYF. As DNA, the CDR3 is TGCGCCAGCAGCTTGAGACCCGCTAGCACAGATACGCAGTATTTT.